Presented here are 11 T cell receptor beta chains from one specimen sequenced in a study. TCRdb called the RT-PCR reads again in MiXCR, with one record for every CDR3 protein. The data hold hundreds of thousands of distinct CDR3 sequences, with approximately 15% observed a single time. Sample: memory CD4+ T cells from blood. The receptor set was obtained from a female donor in good health, serving as a healthy control.

On this clonotype: A much larger clone lies one base from this, so it may be a read error. The CDR3 sequence is CASSVGLTYGQYF. CDR3 nucleotide sequence: TGTGCCAGCAGCGTAGGACTTACCTACGGGCAGTACTTC. The chain joins TRBV7-2 to TRBJ2-7, with D maybe TRBD2 (5 bases). Per the germline V gene, CDR1 is SGHTA and CDR2 is FQGNSA. The CDR3 is made up of 13 amino acids. The full variable domain, with the rest looked up from reference TRBV7-2 and TRBJ2-7, is GAGVSQSPSNKVTEKGKDVELRCDPISGHTALYWYRQSLGQGLEFLIYFQGNSAPDKSGLPSDRFSAERTGGSVSTLTIQRTQQEDSAVYLCASSVGLTYGQYFGPGTRLTVT.

The chain is built from TRBV27 and TRBJ2-7; D is perhaps TRBD2 (5 bases). CDR1 and CDR2 from the germline V gene are MNHEY and SMNVEV (reference sequence). Trimming removed 7 bases from V and 3 bases from J, with 19 bases in between. CDR3 size: 15 residues. The chain's CDR3 is CASTSLGVESYEQYF. The DNA of the CDR3 is TGTGCCAGCACCTCATTGGGAGTCGAAAGCTACGAGCAGTACTTC.

This clonotype was seen more than once but under ten times. The chain joins TRBV10-3 to TRBJ1-2, with unresolved D. The CDR3 has 14 amino acids. Per the germline V gene, CDR1 is ENHRY and CDR2 is SYGVKD. The germline V and J ends were trimmed by 2 bases and 6 bases, with 13 bases remaining between them. The CDR3 here is CAISELKGNHGYTF. CDR3 bases: TGTGCCATCAGTGAGCTGAAGGGAAACCATGGCTACACCTTC.

This clonotype has only a few counts. This chain uses TRBV9 with TRBJ1-3, with 8 bases aligning to TRBD1. This CDR3 is 16 amino acids long. CDR1 is SGDLS, CDR2 YYNGEE, per germline. Trimming took 0 bases from V and 6 from J; bases not matched to a gene: 8. This CDR3 reads CASSVDDRGGKNTIYF. The CDR3 DNA is TGTGCCAGCAGCGTAGACGACAGGGGAGGGAAAAACACCATATATTTT.

Ten or more counts support this clonotype. V gene TRBV27 combines with J gene TRBJ1-1; D gene ambiguous. CDR1 is MNHEY, CDR2 SMNVEV, per germline (reference sequence). The CDR3 sequence is 14 residues long. Trimming stripped 3 bases from V and 1 base from J, with 9 bases between. The CDR3 loop is CASSFATSNTEAFF. The CDR3 DNA sequence: TGTGCCAGCAGTTTCGCGACATCGAACACTGAAGCTTTCTTT.

This clonotype showed up many times. The chain uses TRBV6-5 and TRBJ2-2; 8 nucleotides match TRBD2. J gave up 3 bases and V 10 bases, and 16 bases lay outside the gene matches. The germline gives CDR1 MNHEY, CDR2 SVGAGI. This CDR3 is built from 17 residues. The DNA for the CDR3 is TGTGCCACCCACACCCTCCGACTAGCGAGACACACCGGGGAGCTGTTTTTT. Translation gives CATHTLRLARHTGELFF.

This clonotype was picked up many times. This chain connects TRBV4-2 to TRBJ2-4; 16 nucleotides agree with TRBD2. The CDR3 runs to 18 residues. Trimming cost V 4 bases and J 2 bases; bases outside gene matches: 5. Germline CDR1 reads LGHNA; CDR2 reads YNFKEQ. CDR3 loop: CASSPGLAGGSTKNIQYF. CDR3 DNA sequence: TGTGCCAGCAGCCCGGGACTAGCGGGAGGGAGTACCAAAAACATTCAGTACTTC.

CDR3 region: CASSLVYESNTGELFF. The CDR3 bases are TGTGCCAGCAGCTTAGTTTACGAGTCGAACACCGGGGAGCTGTTTTTT. This chain connects TRBV7-7 to TRBJ2-2, with no clear D. The CDR3 is made up of 16 amino acids. Germline lookup yields CDR1 SSHAT and CDR2 FNYEAQ (reference sequence). Trimming cost V 1 base and J 0 bases, with 9 bases left between them.

The chain has TRBV19 and TRBJ2-1; D uncertain. CDR1 and CDR2 (germline): LNHDA, SQIVND (reference sequence). This CDR3 contains 12 residues. V lost 3 bases and J 7 bases, leaving 7 bases between the germline ends. This CDR3 is CASSILGNEQFF. The CDR3 bases are TGTGCCAGTAGTATCTTGGGGAATGAGCAGTTCTTC.

This clonotype appeared many times. This chain connects TRBV5-1 to TRBJ2-3; tentatively, D is TRBD2 (6 bases). The CDR3 has 16 residues. Deletions cut 5 bases from V and 4 bases from J, with 20 bases between. Per germline, CDR1 SGHRS and CDR2 YFSETQ. The chain's CDR3 is CASSRSGDSRSDTQYF. CDR3 coding DNA: TGCGCCAGCAGTCGCTCGGGGGATAGCCGCTCAGATACGCAGTATTTT.

This clonotype was detected many times. This chain links TRBV6-5 with TRBJ1-5; the D gene is possibly TRBD1 (5 bases). CDR1 MNHEY and CDR2 SVGAGI come from the germline V gene. The CDR3 consists of 15 residues. The V end lost 0 bases, the J end lost 4 bases, and 10 bases lay between the germline ends. In DNA, the CDR3 is TGTGCCAGCAGTTACTCCATCGGGGGGAATCAGCCCCAGCATTTT. This translates into CASSYSIGGNQPQHF.